This T cell receptor beta chain comes out of a study of cytomegalovirus exposure and HLA in healthy donors. Looking at the study overall: The roughly 110 validation repertoires were produced on the same platform as the roughly 700 repertoires of the first cohort. This was reported in a later analysis.

The table lists this clone with a count of one. Antigen unknown. Study observations and caveats: For cytomegalovirus status, the classifier reportedly gave diagnoses with high specificity and sensitivity.

Generated by immunoSEQ multiplex PCR, the TCRdb table keeps only in-frame clones and is missing some. The sample has under 200,000 clones, 75% to 95% seen once. The V and J ends lost 2 bases and 5 bases respectively, with 17 bases between them. The CDR3 sequence is 15 residues long. Germline CDR1 SGHNT, CDR2 YYREEE (reference sequence). The specimen was PBMCs. The clonotype comes from a woman aged 18-30 years in good health and CMV-seropositive. This sequence joins TRBV5-4 and TRBJ2-7; tentative D call: TRBD2 (6 bases). CDR3 sequence reads: CASSFGGTYVNEQYF. The CDR3 coding sequence is TGTGCCAGCAGCTTCGGCGGGACCTACGTCAACGAGCAGTACTTC.